This T cell receptor (beta chain) came from a study of fetal regulatory T cell absence and autoimmunity. A remark on this clone: Its antigen remains unidentified.

Germline values: CDR1 MGHRA, CDR2 YSYEKL. The CDR3 has 16 residues. Trimming cost V 0 bases and J 4 bases, with 15 bases left between them. Study findings and constraints: Antigen-driven pancreatic autoimmunity before birth in IPEX was inferred from oligoclonal enrichment.

Some clones are missing from TCRdb's copy, which holds only in-frame ones; the method was immunoSEQ multiplex PCR. The data show some 50,000 clones, roughly 80% seen once. Sample: cord blood. The chain links TRBV4-1 to TRBJ1-2, with D perhaps matching TRBD1 (5 bases). The sequence derives from a newborn boy with IPEX syndrome. The CDR3 reads CASSQDRGWRSYGYTF. CDR3 coding DNA: TGCGCCAGCAGCCAAGATCGGGGGTGGCGGTCCTATGGCTACACCTTC.